This is a list of T cell receptor beta chains from one sample in a study of cytomegalovirus exposure and HLA in healthy donors. Profiling relied on immunoSEQ multiplex PCR, and the TCRdb table lists in-frame clones only, not all of them. This sample yields around 130,000 clones, of which about 85% are seen a single time; 1.5% to 2% belongs to the top ten. Material: PBMCs. Receptor source: a boy between 5 and 17 years old in good health and CMV-seronegative. The conserved cysteine and the conserved F or W are not part of the CDR3 here.

>TRBJ2-5|TRBV9
ASSVDGGKETQY
>TRBJ2-3|TRBV7-2
ASSLGSGGAIDTQY
>TRBJ2-1|TRBV7-2
ASSPTGDEQF
>TRBJ2-2|TRBV9
ASSVGRGLDTGELF
>TRBJ2-7|TRBV4-1
ASSQDRREQY
>TRBJ2-7|TRBV7-8
ASSSSGGAYEQY
>TRBJ2-2|TRBV30
AGRQYTGELF
>TRBJ2-1|TRBV10-3
AISPRTSGRAYNEQF
>TRBJ2-7|TRBV27
ASSFLGQGRIYEQY
>TRBJ2-6|TRBV2
ASSDRQGYSGANVLT
>TRBJ2-7|TRBV11-1
ASSWDRAYEQY
>TRBJ1-2|TRBV5-4
ASSPDSNYGYT
>TRBJ1-4|TRBV6-5
ASKGGGGEKLF
>TRBJ2-3|TRBV5-4
ASSGRGSTDTQY
>TRBJ1-5|TRBV6-6
ATSNGGWNQPQH
>TRBJ2-1|TRBV12-5
ASGLVLAGGGNEQF
>TRBJ2-1|TRBV29-1
SVDGGSGRALYNEQF
>TRBJ2-1|TRBV12-5
ASGPNSYEQF